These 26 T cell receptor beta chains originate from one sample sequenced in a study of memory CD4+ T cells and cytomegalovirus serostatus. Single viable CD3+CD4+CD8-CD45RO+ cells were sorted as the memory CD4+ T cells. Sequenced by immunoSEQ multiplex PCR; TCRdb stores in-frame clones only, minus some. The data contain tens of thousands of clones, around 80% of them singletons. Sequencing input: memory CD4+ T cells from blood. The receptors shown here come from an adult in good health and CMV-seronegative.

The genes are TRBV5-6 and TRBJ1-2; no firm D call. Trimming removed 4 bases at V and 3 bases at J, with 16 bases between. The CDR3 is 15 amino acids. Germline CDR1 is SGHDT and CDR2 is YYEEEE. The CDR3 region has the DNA TGTGCCAGCAGCCGCGCGACGAGGACTGACTATGGCTACACCTTC. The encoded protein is CASSRATRTDYGYTF.

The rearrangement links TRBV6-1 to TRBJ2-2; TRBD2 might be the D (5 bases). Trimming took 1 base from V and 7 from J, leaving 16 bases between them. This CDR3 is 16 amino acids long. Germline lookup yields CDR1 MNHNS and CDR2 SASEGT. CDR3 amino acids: CASSEGLPLRGGELFF. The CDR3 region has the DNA TGTGCCAGCAGTGAAGGACTACCCCTCCGAGGCGGGGAGCTGTTTTTT.

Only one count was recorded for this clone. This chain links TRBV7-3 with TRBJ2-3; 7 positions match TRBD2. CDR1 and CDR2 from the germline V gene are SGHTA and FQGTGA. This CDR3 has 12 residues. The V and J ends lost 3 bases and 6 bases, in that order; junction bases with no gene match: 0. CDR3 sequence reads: CASSFGGDTQYF. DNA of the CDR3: TGTGCCAGCAGCTTCGGGGGGGATACGCAGTATTTT.

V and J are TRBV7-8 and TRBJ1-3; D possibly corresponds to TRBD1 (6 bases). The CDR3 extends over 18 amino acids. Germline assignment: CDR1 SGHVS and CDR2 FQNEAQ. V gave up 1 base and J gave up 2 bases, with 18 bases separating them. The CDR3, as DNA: TGTGCCAGCAGCTTAGACTATCAGGGGCTTAAAACTGGAAACACCATATATTTT. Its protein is CASSLDYQGLKTGNTIYF.

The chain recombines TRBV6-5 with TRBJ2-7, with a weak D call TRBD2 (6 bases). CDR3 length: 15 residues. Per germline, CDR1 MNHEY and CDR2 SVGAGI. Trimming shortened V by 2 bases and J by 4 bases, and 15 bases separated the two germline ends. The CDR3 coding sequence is TGTGCCAGCAGTTACGTCTTGGGGGGTTCGTACGAGCAGTACTTC. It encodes CASSYVLGGSYEQYF.

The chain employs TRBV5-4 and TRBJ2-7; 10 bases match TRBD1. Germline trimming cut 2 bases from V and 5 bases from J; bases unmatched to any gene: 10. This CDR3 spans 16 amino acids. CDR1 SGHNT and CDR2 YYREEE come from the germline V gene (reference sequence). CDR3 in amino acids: CASSFSGTGVFNEQYF. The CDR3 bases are TGTGCCAGCAGCTTCTCCGGGACAGGGGTGTTCAACGAGCAGTACTTC. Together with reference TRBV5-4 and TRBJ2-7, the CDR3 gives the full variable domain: ETGVTQSPTHLIKTRGQQVTLRCSSQSGHNTVSWYQQALGQGPQFIFQYYREEENGRGNFPPRFSGLQFPNYSSELNVNALELDDSALYLCASSFSGTGVFNEQYFGPGTRLTVT.

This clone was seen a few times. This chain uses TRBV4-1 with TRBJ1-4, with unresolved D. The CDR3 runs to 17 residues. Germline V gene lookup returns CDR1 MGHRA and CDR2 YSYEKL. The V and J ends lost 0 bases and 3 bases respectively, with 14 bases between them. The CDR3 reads CASSQDLIRASNEKLFF. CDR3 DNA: TGCGCCAGCAGCCAAGACTTAATTCGGGCGTCTAATGAAAAACTGTTTTTT.

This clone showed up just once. CDR3 sequence (DNA): TGCAGCGTTGAAACGAGGGGCCCAACCTACGAGCAGTACTTC. This sequence encodes CSVETRGPTYEQYF. The rearrangement links TRBV29-1 to TRBJ2-7; D is perhaps TRBD1 or TRBD2 (5 bases each). Trimming took 2 bases from V and 2 from J, leaving 13 bases between them. Germline assignment: CDR1 SQVTM and CDR2 ANQGSEA. The CDR3 runs to 14 residues.

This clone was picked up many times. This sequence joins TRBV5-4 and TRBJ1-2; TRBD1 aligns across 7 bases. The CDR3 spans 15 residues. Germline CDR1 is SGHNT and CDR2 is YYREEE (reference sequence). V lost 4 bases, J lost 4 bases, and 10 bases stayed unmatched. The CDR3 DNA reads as TGTGCCAGCAGCGAGACAGGGAACCCCCTCTATGGCTACACCTTC. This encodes CASSETGNPLYGYTF.

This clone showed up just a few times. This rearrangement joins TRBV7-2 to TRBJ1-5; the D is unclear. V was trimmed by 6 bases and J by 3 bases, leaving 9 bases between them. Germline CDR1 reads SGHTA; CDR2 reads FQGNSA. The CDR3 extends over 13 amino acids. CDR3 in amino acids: CASSPQNNQPQHF. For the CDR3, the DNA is TGTGCCAGCAGTCCGCAGAACAATCAGCCCCAGCATTTT.

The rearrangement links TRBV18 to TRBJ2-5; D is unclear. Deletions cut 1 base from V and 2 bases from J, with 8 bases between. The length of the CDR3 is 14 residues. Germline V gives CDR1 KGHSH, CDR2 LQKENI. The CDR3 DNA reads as TGTGCCAGCTCACCACGTGCAGCACAAGAGACCCAGTACTTC. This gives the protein CASSPRAAQETQYF.

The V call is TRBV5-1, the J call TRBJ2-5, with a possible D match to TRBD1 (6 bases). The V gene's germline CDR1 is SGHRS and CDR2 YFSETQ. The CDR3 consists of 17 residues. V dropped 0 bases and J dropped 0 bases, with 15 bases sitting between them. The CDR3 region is CASSLEGGPRYQETQYF. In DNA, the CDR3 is TGCGCCAGCAGCTTGGAAGGGGGACCAAGGTACCAAGAGACCCAGTACTTC.

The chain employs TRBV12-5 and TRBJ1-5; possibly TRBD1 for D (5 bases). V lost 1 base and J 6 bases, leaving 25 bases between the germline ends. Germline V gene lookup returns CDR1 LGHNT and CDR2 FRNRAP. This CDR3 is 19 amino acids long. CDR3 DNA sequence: TGTGCTAGTGGTTTGGAGTTACCACGGGACGGAATAAGTTCTCAGCCCCAGCATTTT. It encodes CASGLELPRDGISSQPQHF.

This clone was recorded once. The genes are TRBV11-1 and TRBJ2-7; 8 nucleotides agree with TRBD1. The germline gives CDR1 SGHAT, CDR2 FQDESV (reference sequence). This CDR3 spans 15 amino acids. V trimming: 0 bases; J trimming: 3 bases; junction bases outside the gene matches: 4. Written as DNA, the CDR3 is TGTGCCAGCAGCTTAGCAGACAGGGGAAGCTACGAGCAGTACTTC. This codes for CASSLADRGSYEQYF.

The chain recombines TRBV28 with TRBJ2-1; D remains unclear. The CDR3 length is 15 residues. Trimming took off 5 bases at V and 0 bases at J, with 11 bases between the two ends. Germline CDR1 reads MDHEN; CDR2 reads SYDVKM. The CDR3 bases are TGTGCCAGCAGTCCAGAACAAAGCTCCTACAATGAGCAGTTCTTC. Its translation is CASSPEQSSYNEQFF.

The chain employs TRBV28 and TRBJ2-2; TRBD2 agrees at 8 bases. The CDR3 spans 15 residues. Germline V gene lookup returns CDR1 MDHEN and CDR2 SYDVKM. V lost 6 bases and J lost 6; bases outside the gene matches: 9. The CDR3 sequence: CASRLFSAGAGELFF. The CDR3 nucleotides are TGTGCCAGCAGGCTGTTCTCAGCGGGGGCCGGGGAGCTGTTTTTT.

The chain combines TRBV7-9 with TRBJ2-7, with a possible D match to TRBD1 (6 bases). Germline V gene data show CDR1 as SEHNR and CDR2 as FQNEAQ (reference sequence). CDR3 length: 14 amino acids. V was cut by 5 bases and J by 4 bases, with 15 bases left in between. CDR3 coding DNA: TGTGCCAGCAGCGCCGGGACAAGTGGTTACGAGCAGTACTTC. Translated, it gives CASSAGTSGYEQYF.

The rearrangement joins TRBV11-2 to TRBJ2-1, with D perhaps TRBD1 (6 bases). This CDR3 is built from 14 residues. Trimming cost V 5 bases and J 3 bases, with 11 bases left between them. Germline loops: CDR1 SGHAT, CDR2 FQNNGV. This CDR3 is CASSEQGFYNEQFF. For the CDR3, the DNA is TGTGCCAGCAGCGAACAGGGATTCTACAATGAGCAGTTCTTC.

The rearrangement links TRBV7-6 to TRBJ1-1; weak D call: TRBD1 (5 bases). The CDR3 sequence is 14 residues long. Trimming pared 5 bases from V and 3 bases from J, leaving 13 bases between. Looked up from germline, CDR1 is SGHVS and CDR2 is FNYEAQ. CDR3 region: CASSPRGGDTEAFF. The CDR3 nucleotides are TGTGCCAGCAGCCCACGGGGGGGAGACACTGAAGCTTTCTTT.

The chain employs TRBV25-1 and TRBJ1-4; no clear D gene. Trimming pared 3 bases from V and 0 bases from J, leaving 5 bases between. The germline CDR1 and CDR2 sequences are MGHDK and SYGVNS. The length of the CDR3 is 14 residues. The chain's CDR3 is CASSEPATNEKLFF. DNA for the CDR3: TGTGCCAGCAGTGAGCCGGCAACTAATGAAAAACTGTTTTTT.

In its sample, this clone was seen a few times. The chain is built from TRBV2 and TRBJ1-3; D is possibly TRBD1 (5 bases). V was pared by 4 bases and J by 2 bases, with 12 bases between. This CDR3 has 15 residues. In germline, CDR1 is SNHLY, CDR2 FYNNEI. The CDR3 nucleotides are TGTGCCAGCAGTGTTGAGGGGCTCGCTGGAAACACCATATATTTT. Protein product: CASSVEGLAGNTIYF.

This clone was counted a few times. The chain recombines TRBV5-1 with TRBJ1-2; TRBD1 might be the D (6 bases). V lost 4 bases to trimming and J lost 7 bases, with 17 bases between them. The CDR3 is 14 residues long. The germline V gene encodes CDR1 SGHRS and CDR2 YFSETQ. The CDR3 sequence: CASSLTGTFRGYTF. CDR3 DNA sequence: TGCGCCAGCAGCCTCACCGGGACATTTCGTGGCTACACCTTC.

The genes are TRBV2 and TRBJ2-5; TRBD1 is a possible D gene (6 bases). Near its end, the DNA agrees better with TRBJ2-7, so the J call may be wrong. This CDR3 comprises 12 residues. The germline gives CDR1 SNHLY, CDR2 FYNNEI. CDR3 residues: CASSAQGYEQYF. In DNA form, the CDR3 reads TGTGCCAGCAGTGCACAGGGCTACGAGCAGTACTTC.

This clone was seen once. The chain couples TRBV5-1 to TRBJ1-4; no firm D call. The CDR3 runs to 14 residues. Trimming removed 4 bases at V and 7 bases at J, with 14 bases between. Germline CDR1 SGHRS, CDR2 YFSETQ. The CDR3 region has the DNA TGCGCCAGCAGCGCACAGTCGGGGAGTGAAAAACTGTTTTTT. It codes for CASSAQSGSEKLFF.

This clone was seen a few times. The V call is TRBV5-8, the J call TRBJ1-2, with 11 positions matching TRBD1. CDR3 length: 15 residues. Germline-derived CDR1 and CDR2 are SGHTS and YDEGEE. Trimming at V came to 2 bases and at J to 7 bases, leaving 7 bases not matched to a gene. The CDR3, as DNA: TGTGCCAGCAGCTTATCCGGGACAGGGGGTCTTGGCTACACCTTC. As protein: CASSLSGTGGLGYTF.

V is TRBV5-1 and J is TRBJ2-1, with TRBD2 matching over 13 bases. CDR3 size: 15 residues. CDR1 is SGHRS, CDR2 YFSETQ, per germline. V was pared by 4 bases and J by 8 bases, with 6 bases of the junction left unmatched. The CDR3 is CASSPTSGGWDEQFF. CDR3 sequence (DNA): TGCGCCAGCAGCCCGACTAGCGGGGGGTGGGATGAGCAGTTCTTC.